Described below is a single T cell receptor (beta chain) sequence and its context. Its antigen is undetermined. This entry belongs to a study of T cells in Graves' hyperthyroidism and ophthalmopathy. The study, taken as a whole, reports: From stable hyperthyroidism, ophthalmopathy was set apart by a 13 V-J model. Blood also carried most thyroid clonotypes expanded above 0.001.

Newly diagnosed patients aged 18 to 65 had hyperthyroidism of under 2 months' duration. It was uncontrolled infection, other autoimmune disease, pregnancy or lactation that excluded patients. There were TCR beta CDR3 regions amplified from RNA transcripts. First-round RT-PCR targeting the TCR CDR3 was performed with the HTBI primer set. TCRdb reanalysed the multiplex PCR reads using MiXCR and keeps one entry per CDR3 protein. The data show roughly 160,000 distinct CDR3 sequences, with approximately 9% seen just once and 22% held by the top ten. The germline gives CDR1 MNHNS, CDR2 SASEGT. The J segment lost 2 bases and the V segment lost 0 bases, leaving 12 bases of the junction unmatched. This CDR3 region has 19 residues.

The TCR originated in a woman aged 18-29 years with Graves' hyperthyroidism that later progressed to Graves' ophthalmopathy. Sequencing was done on a sample of blood. The chain uses TRBV6-1 and TRBJ2-5; the match to TRBD2 covers 10 bases. DNA for the CDR3: TGTGCCAGCAGTGAAGCTTGGATAGCGGGGGGTCCCGGACAAGAGACCCAGTACTTC. Translated: CASSEAWIAGGPGQETQYF.